A selection of T cell receptor beta chains follows, all from one sample in a study of blood T cell repertoires in COVID-19. Method: immunoSEQ multiplex PCR; TCRdb's copy keeps in-frame clones and lacks some. The table includes 150,000 to 200,000 clones, around 84% detected once. The sequenced material came from peripheral blood. The origin of the receptors is a human donor with acute or convalescent COVID-19. The donor label of this sample is uncertain. Each CDR3 is given with its conserved first and last residue. Each record gives: V gene, CDR3 protein.

V gene: TRBV13
CDR3 protein: CASSFSSGGSSGANVLTF

V gene: TRBV7-2
CDR3 protein: CASSERGRGLSQPQHF

V gene: TRBV5-1
CDR3 protein: CASSLDRVYEQYF

V gene: TRBV5-4
CDR3 protein: CASSSGQSGANVLTF

V gene: TRBV10-2
CDR3 protein: CASSGFGETQYF

V gene: TRBV30
CDR3 protein: CAWNKLRQGMVYGYTF

V gene: TRBV5-1
CDR3 protein: CASSLVRTGEAGELFF

V gene: TRBV5-5
CDR3 protein: CASSVPLSTDTQYF

V gene: TRBV7-2
CDR3 protein: CASSPPTGMNTEAFF

V gene: TRBV30
CDR3 protein: CAWQGLNNQPQHF

V gene: TRBV7-8
CDR3 protein: CASSRGEDSQGSGQPQHF

V gene: TRBV12-5
CDR3 protein: CASGLVKAEQYF

V gene: TRBV6-5
CDR3 protein: CASGTRNYGYTF

V gene: TRBV4-1
CDR3 protein: CASSQAPGNEKLFF

V gene: TRBV7-2
CDR3 protein: CASSLRTSGSYEQYF

V gene: TRBV30
CDR3 protein: CAWEHRGLTEAFF

V gene: TRBV6-5
CDR3 protein: CASSPGVVSPLHF

V gene: TRBV6-5
CDR3 protein: CASSQGGVQPQHF

V gene: TRBV4-3
CDR3 protein: CASSQQQGGRAFF

V gene: TRBV7-3
CDR3 protein: CASSTGTEQFF

V gene: TRBV4-1
CDR3 protein: CASSQQPPTSGGHTYEQYF

V gene: TRBV19
CDR3 protein: CASSIRGGVGHQPQHF

V gene: TRBV6-6
CDR3 protein: CASSPGGLPYEQYF

V gene: TRBV9
CDR3 protein: CASSPNPTLVVETQYF

V gene: TRBV6-5
CDR3 protein: CATLTPGGLVQLFF

V gene: TRBV3-1/TRBV3-2
CDR3 protein: CASSRTAMNTEAFF

V gene: TRBV18
CDR3 protein: CASSPPGGADYGYTF

V gene: TRBV5-1
CDR3 protein: CASSPAGQGHNEQFF

V gene: TRBV2
CDR3 protein: CASSGTGVWSAEAFF

V gene: TRBV7-8
CDR3 protein: CASSLYTGGVFF

V gene: TRBV18
CDR3 protein: CASSPSQNTEAFF

V gene: TRBV5-1
CDR3 protein: CASSPETGSSYNSPLHF

V gene: TRBV29-1
CDR3 protein: CSVGQGATEAFF

V gene: TRBV18
CDR3 protein: CASSVQGSTGELFF

V gene: TRBV7-9
CDR3 protein: CASSLAAGGNTEAFF

V gene: TRBV27
CDR3 protein: CASSLRGVGGFNQPQHF

V gene: TRBV6-1
CDR3 protein: CASSERRTGLSGNTIYF

V gene: TRBV21-1
CDR3 protein: CASSKRAGWTEAFF

V gene: TRBV19
CDR3 protein: CASPRPGVDGTEAFF

V gene: TRBV5-6
CDR3 protein: CASSQTGDRPQHF

V gene: TRBV19
CDR3 protein: CASSAFRETQYF

V gene: TRBV4-1
CDR3 protein: CASSPPDRNYQPQHF

V gene: TRBV9
CDR3 protein: CASSLDRGGEKLFF

V gene: TRBV9
CDR3 protein: CASSATGSSGANVLTF

V gene: TRBV10-3
CDR3 protein: CAISVLSGGQGYEQYF

V gene: TRBV5-6
CDR3 protein: CASSRIAGGGETQYF

V gene: TRBV10-3
CDR3 protein: CAISEWGLAGNLNNNEQFF

V gene: TRBV6-5
CDR3 protein: CANRPGQNTEAFF

V gene: TRBV25-1
CDR3 protein: CASSEIRGRTEAFF

V gene: TRBV4-2
CDR3 protein: CASSQEGPGKGSPLHF